This TCR beta chain came from a study of tissue T cells after allogeneic stem cell transplantation. Whole-study findings and limits: Motif-based clustering found tissue-specific repertoire signatures shared across patients, though few clones were shared. Anatomically similar tissues had similar TCR repertoires within each patient.

Details on this clone: The antigen remains undetermined. The final CDR3 position lacks the conserved phenylalanine or tryptophan, pointing to a likely read error. Because the CDR3's place on the DNA is in doubt, the DNA is left out and the CDR3 is given as listed by TCRdb.

Produced via immunoSEQ multiplex PCR; TCRdb's table is partial and in-frame only. Of roughly 9,900 clones listed, 60% are singletons. The CDR3 has 13 residues if both end residues are counted. CDR1 and CDR2 (germline): SGHTA, FQGTGA. This receptor was taken from a woman aged 18 to 55 with breast cancer. J is TRBJ1-1 and V is TRBV7-3. The sequencing here drew on tissue from the jejunum, taken at autopsy. CDR3 sequence: CASSFSPRDPLRL.